A single sample gave rise to the 25 T cell receptor beta chains below, sequenced in a study of blood T cells in healthy people across ages. A sample-barcoded 5' primer and a J-beta primer mix were used in a second PCR of roughly 7 to 11 cycles. One entry per CDR3 protein, called by TCRdb with MiXCR from the 5' RACE reads. This table holds 800,000 to 900,000 distinct CDR3 sequences, 62% found once. The source material was blood. The receptors stem from a man aged 30-40 years in good health.

J is TRBJ2-7 and V is TRBV15; 9 bases are a match to TRBD2. The CDR3 has 16 residues. The junction had 6 bases not matched to a gene; V was cut back by 0 bases and J by 3 bases. Germline lookup yields CDR1 LNHNV and CDR2 YYDKDF (reference sequence). CDR3 sequence reads: CATSRDIAGAIYEQYF. The CDR3 region has the DNA TGTGCCACCAGCAGAGACATAGCGGGGGCGATCTACGAGCAGTACTTC.

CDR3 nucleotide sequence: TGTGCCAGCTCACCTGTGGCGCGATTGGACTACGAGCAGTACTTC. This sequence encodes CASSPVARLDYEQYF. The chain combines TRBV18 with TRBJ2-7; D not certain. Trimming left V 3 bases short and J 3 bases short, with 15 bases between. The CDR3 has 15 residues. CDR1 is KGHSH, CDR2 LQKENI, per germline.

This clonotype was observed once. The germline gene is not matched at one end of the junction; a read error may be the cause. The rearrangement uses TRBV2 and TRBJ2-6; D possibly corresponds to TRBD2 (6 bases). Germline lookup yields CDR1 SNHLY and CDR2 FYNNEI. This CDR3 spans 16 amino acids. The CDR3 DNA reads TGTGCCAGCAGCGAAGCGCGGGGTACTGGGGCCAACGTCCTGACTTTC. It translates to CASSEARGTGANVLTF.

The V and J genes are TRBV28 and TRBJ2-3; unclear D gene. Deletions cut 7 bases from V and 2 bases from J, with 10 bases between. CDR1 is MDHEN, CDR2 SYDVKM, per germline. The CDR3 spans 13 residues. The CDR3 nucleotides are TGTGCCAGCATCAACTCTGACACAGATACGCAGTATTTT. The encoded protein is CASINSDTDTQYF.

This clonotype appeared a few times. This chain uses TRBV4-3 with TRBJ2-1, with TRBD2 identical over 9 bases. The J segment lost 2 bases and the V segment lost 0 bases, leaving 8 bases of the junction unmatched. CDR1 is LGHNA and CDR2 is YSLEER in the germline V gene. This CDR3 region has 18 residues. In DNA form, the CDR3 reads TGCGCCAGCAGCCAAGATATTGTTGGCGGGGGGGCCTACAATGAGCAGTTCTTC. Encoded protein: CASSQDIVGGGAYNEQFF.

The chain has TRBV10-2 and TRBJ2-5; 9 nucleotides agree with TRBD2. The CDR3 loop spans 15 amino acids. Trimming cost V 2 bases and J 11 bases; bases outside gene matches: 12. CDR1 and CDR2 from the germline V gene are WSHSY and SAAADI. CDR3 nucleotides: TGCGCCAGCAGTGAGATGGCTAGCGGGGCCCACAAGCAGTACTTC. Its translation is CASSEMASGAHKQYF.

The chain carries TRBV25-1 and TRBJ1-4, with TRBD1 matching over 7 bases. Germline V CDR1 and CDR2: MGHDK, SYGVNS. With V trimmed by 6 bases and J by 8 bases, 6 bases remained unmatched. The CDR3 sequence is 13 residues long. The chain's CDR3 is CASRPTGKEKLFF. The CDR3 region has the DNA TGTGCCAGCAGGCCGACAGGGAAAGAAAAACTGTTTTTT.

This chain uses TRBV4-2 with TRBJ2-7, with a possible D match to TRBD2 (5 bases). The ends were cut back, 6 bases at V and 7 bases at J, with 22 bases in the middle. CDR1 and CDR2 from the germline V gene are LGHNA and YNFKEQ. CDR3 length equals 15 residues. DNA for the CDR3: TGTGCCAGCAGTCAGCCGACCGAAACGCCGGGGGAGCAGTACTTC. Protein sequence: CASSQPTETPGEQYF.

This chain uses TRBV20-1 with TRBJ2-5, with 9 positions matching TRBD1. The V gene end was trimmed by 2 bases and the J gene end by 2 bases; junction bases not matched to a gene: 3. Germline CDR1 and CDR2: DFQATT and SNEGSKA (reference sequence). The CDR3 is made up of 14 amino acids. CDR3 protein: CSARRTGVQETQYF. The CDR3 coding sequence is TGCAGTGCTAGACGGACAGGGGTGCAAGAGACCCAGTACTTC.

J is TRBJ2-5 and V is TRBV7-2; D is uncertain. CDR3 length equals 16 residues. Trimming removed 3 bases from V and 2 bases from J, with 16 bases in between. Germline lookup yields CDR1 SGHTA and CDR2 FQGNSA. The CDR3 loop is CASSFLPGQLQETQYF. In nucleotides, the CDR3 is TGTGCCAGCAGCTTCCTCCCTGGGCAGCTTCAAGAGACCCAGTACTTC.

V gene TRBV12-3 or TRBV12-4 combines with J gene TRBJ2-1; D is perhaps TRBD2 (5 bases). The CDR3 consists of 14 residues. The V and J ends lost 3 bases and 3 bases respectively, with 9 bases between them. CDR3 nucleotides: TGTGCCAGCAGTTTTACGAGGGTCTACAATGAGCAGTTCTTC. Its protein is CASSFTRVYNEQFF.

The chain carries TRBV7-3 and TRBJ2-3; weak D call: TRBD2 (6 bases). CDR3 length: 17 residues. The V gene's germline CDR1 is SGHTA and CDR2 FQGTGA. Trimming pared 1 base from V and 0 bases from J, leaving 14 bases between. The CDR3 is CASSLSSAGTSTDTQYF. In nucleotides, the CDR3 is TGTGCCAGCAGCTTAAGTTCGGCGGGGACTAGCACAGATACGCAGTATTTT.

CDR3 DNA: TGTGCCAGCAGCACGCAGGGGAGGGACATTCAGTACTTC. Protein sequence: CASSTQGRDIQYF. This chain links TRBV7-8 with TRBJ2-4; possibly TRBD2 for D (7 bases). V was shortened by 5 bases and J by 8 bases, with 13 bases between the two germline ends. The CDR3 runs 13 residues. The germline CDR1 and CDR2 sequences are SGHVS and FQNEAQ.

The chain is built from TRBV6-7 and TRBJ2-2, with 11 bases lining up with TRBD2. TRBV6-7 is an ORF, and what it does is uncertain. This CDR3 is built from 17 residues. The V gene end was trimmed by 5 bases and the J gene end by 0 bases; junction bases not matched to a gene: 5. CDR3 protein: CASSPSTSGANTGELFF. The CDR3 DNA sequence: TGTGCCAGCAGTCCCTCGACTAGCGGGGCGAACACCGGGGAGCTGTTTTTT.

The rearrangement uses TRBV20-1 and TRBJ1-1; no clear D. Trimming took off 5 bases at V and 1 base at J, with 17 bases between the two ends. CDR3 length: 15 residues. Germline V lookup: CDR1 DFQATT, CDR2 SNEGSKA (reference sequence). CDR3: CSAGPPMRKNTEAFF. The CDR3 nucleotides read TGCAGTGCTGGCCCCCCCATGAGGAAGAACACTGAAGCTTTCTTT.

The V and J genes are TRBV20-1 and TRBJ2-1; possible D gene TRBD1, 6 bases. Trimming cost V 3 bases and J 1 base, with 10 bases left between them. This CDR3 has 14 residues. Germline CDR1 and CDR2: DFQATT and SNEGSKA (reference sequence). The DNA for the CDR3 is TGCAGTGCTAGTCGACAGGTTTCCTACAATGAGCAGTTCTTC. Amino acids: CSASRQVSYNEQFF.

This clonotype came up once. The chain combines TRBV27 with TRBJ1-6; 9 bases are a match to TRBD1. Germline V lookup: CDR1 MNHEY, CDR2 SMNVEV (reference sequence). The V gene end was trimmed by 8 bases and the J gene end by 7 bases; junction bases not matched to a gene: 9. The CDR3 has 15 amino acids. In DNA form, the CDR3 reads TGTGCCAGCCAATTCACCGGGACAGGGAATTCACCCCTCCACTTT. Translation gives CASQFTGTGNSPLHF.

The CDR3 DNA follows: TGCAGTGCTAGGTGGGACAGGGGACCCTACGAGCAGTACTTC. As protein: CSARWDRGPYEQYF. This chain connects TRBV20-1 to TRBJ2-7; 10 nucleotides agree with TRBD1. J was trimmed by 2 bases and V by 3 bases; bases with no gene match: 4. Germline V CDR1 and CDR2: DFQATT, SNEGSKA (reference sequence). This CDR3 comprises 14 residues.

The chain carries TRBV20-1 and TRBJ2-4, with a tentative D call TRBD2 (6 bases). The J call may be incorrect, as the DNA end agrees better with TRBJ2-7. The CDR3 covers 14 residues. CDR1 DFQATT and CDR2 SNEGSKA come from the germline V gene (reference sequence). DNA for the CDR3: TGCAGTGCTAGAGTGGGGGGAGTAACCTACGAGCAGTACTTC. This encodes CSARVGGVTYEQYF.

This clonotype was counted only a few times. At one boundary the junction diverges from the germline segment, which might be a read error. V usage is TRBV7-3 and J usage is TRBJ2-6; no clear D gene. The CDR3 has 15 amino acids. The germline V gene has CDR1 SGHTA and CDR2 FQGTGA. The CDR3 DNA reads TGTGCCAGCAGTTTAATAGGGTCTGGGGCCAACGTCCTGACTTTC. It codes for CASSLIGSGANVLTF.

The rearrangement links TRBV4-3 to TRBJ2-1; 8 bases fit TRBD1. Per germline, CDR1 LGHNA and CDR2 YSLEER. This CDR3 contains 15 residues. The ends lost 2 bases at V and 5 bases at J; junction bases unmatched: 5. CDR3 sequence (DNA): TGCGCCAGCAGCCAAACGGGACAGGAGGACAATGAGCAGTTCTTC. Residues: CASSQTGQEDNEQFF.

The genes are TRBV27 and TRBJ2-7; TRBD1 matches at 12 bases. From germline, CDR1 is MNHEY and CDR2 SMNVEV (reference sequence). The V gene end was trimmed by 5 bases and the J gene end by 5 bases; junction bases not matched to a gene: 4. CDR3 length: 14 residues. CDR3 bases: TGTGCCAGCAGTGGGGGACAGGGGGCGGACGAGCAGTACTTC. Its translation is CASSGGQGADEQYF.

This clonotype was observed once. V gene TRBV7-2 combines with J gene TRBJ2-5; TRBD1 matches 8 bases. J gave up 3 bases and V 4 bases, and 7 bases lay outside the gene matches. The CDR3 runs 15 residues. Germline assignment: CDR1 SGHTA and CDR2 FQGNSA. This CDR3 is CASSSRTGHEETQYF. The CDR3 bases are TGTGCCAGCAGCTCGAGGACAGGGCATGAAGAGACCCAGTACTTC.

This chain links TRBV20-1 with TRBJ2-1; D is tentatively TRBD1 or TRBD2 (5 bases each). The CDR3 is made up of 14 amino acids. Germline CDR1 and CDR2: DFQATT and SNEGSKA (reference sequence). V was clipped by 5 bases and J by 4 bases, with 15 bases between them. CDR3 coding DNA: TGCAGTGCTGGGGACGTGGGGACGTACAATGAGCAGTTCTTC. Its translation is CSAGDVGTYNEQFF.

This clonotype was detected a few times. The J gene is TRBJ2-3, the V gene TRBV12-3 or TRBV12-4; D remains unclear. Trimming cost V 7 bases and J 7 bases, with 12 bases left between them. This CDR3 comprises 12 residues. The CDR3 coding sequence is TGTGCCAGCACTCCCTTTAGGCATACGCAGTATTTT. It codes for CASTPFRHTQYF.